Presented here are 13 T cell receptor beta chains from one specimen sequenced in a study of shared clonotypes between healthy human individuals. Some clones are missing from TCRdb's copy, which holds only in-frame ones; the method was immunoSEQ multiplex PCR. Here the sample spans approximately 2.5 million clones, around 90% being singletons. Sample: naive CD4+ T cells sorted from blood. Subset in this sample: CD45RA+ positively selected. The receptor set was obtained from a man aged 18 to 30 in good health.

This chain links TRBV7-6 with TRBJ1-1; tentatively, D is TRBD1 (6 bases). Germline V CDR1 and CDR2: SGHVS, FNYEAQ. This CDR3 region has 14 residues. V was shortened by 0 bases and J by 6 bases, with 11 bases between the two germline ends. CDR3: CASSLAGGSAEAFF. In DNA form, the CDR3 reads TGTGCCAGCAGCTTAGCGGGGGGCTCTGCTGAAGCTTTCTTT.

The chain uses TRBV28 and TRBJ1-1; the D is unclear. The V end was cut by 3 bases, the J end by 11 bases, with 16 bases between. The CDR3 loop spans 13 amino acids. The germline V gene encodes CDR1 MDHEN and CDR2 SYDVKM. The CDR3 reads CASSLVALRPAFF. The DNA of the CDR3 is TGTGCCAGCAGTTTGGTGGCCCTCCGCCCGGCTTTCTTT. Variable domain in full (rest from reference TRBV28 and TRBJ1-1): DVKVTQSSRYLVKRTGEKVFLECVQDMDHENMFWYRQDPGLGLRLIYFSYDVKMKEKGDIPEGYSVSREKKERFSLILESASTNQTSMYLCASSLVALRPAFFGQGTRLTVV.

This clone occurred a few times. The J gene is TRBJ1-1, the V gene TRBV18; the D is unclear. The CDR3 has 15 residues. CDR1 and CDR2 (germline): KGHSH, LQKENI. Trimming took off 4 bases at V and 1 base at J, with 13 bases between the two ends. The CDR3 region is CASSRHGGENTEAFF. DNA for the CDR3: TGTGCCAGCTCACGACACGGTGGGGAGAACACTGAAGCTTTCTTT.

The V call is TRBV6-1, the J call TRBJ1-1, with TRBD1 identical over 7 bases. The CDR3 loop spans 14 amino acids. J lost 1 base, V lost 10 bases, and 9 bases had no gene match. Germline CDR1 MNHNS, CDR2 SASEGT. CDR3 bases: TGTGCCATAGCCGTCCGACAGGGGAACACTGAAGCTTTCTTT. It codes for CAIAVRQGNTEAFF.

V is TRBV18 and J is TRBJ2-7; weak D call: TRBD2 (6 bases). This CDR3 comprises 12 residues. Germline CDR1 reads KGHSH; CDR2 reads LQKENI. Trimming left V 5 bases short and J 7 bases short, with 12 bases between. The CDR3 DNA sequence: TGTGCCAGCTCATCCGGGACTCATGAGCAGTACTTC. It encodes CASSSGTHEQYF.

The J gene is TRBJ1-1, the V gene TRBV5-4; maybe TRBD1 (6 bases). In germline, CDR1 is SGHNT, CDR2 YYREEE (reference sequence). With 2 bases removed from V and 0 bases from J, the gap between germline ends came to 8 bases. CDR3 length: 14 residues. CDR3 region: CASSFDRMNTEAFF. CDR3 DNA: TGTGCCAGCAGCTTTGACAGGATGAACACTGAAGCTTTCTTT.

The V gene is TRBV19, the J gene TRBJ2-1, with D tentatively TRBD2 (7 bases). From germline, CDR1 is LNHDA and CDR2 SQIVND (reference sequence). This CDR3 is 14 amino acids long. V lost 7 bases to trimming and J lost 8 bases, with 18 bases between them. The CDR3 protein is CASKLAPGGHEQFF. CDR3 DNA: TGTGCCAGTAAACTAGCCCCCGGGGGGCATGAGCAGTTCTTC.

Details on this clone: This same CDR3 is encoded by further DNA sequences in the sample. V and J are TRBV7-2 and TRBJ2-7; 7 positions agree with TRBD2. The junction had 4 bases not matched to a gene; V was cut back by 3 bases and J by 2 bases. CDR1 is SGHTA, CDR2 FQGNSA, per germline. The CDR3 runs 14 residues. As DNA, the CDR3 is TGTGCCAGCAGCTTGGGAGCGGGGCCCTACGAGCAGTACTTC. This gives the protein CASSLGAGPYEQYF. The entire variable domain, with the rest obtained from reference TRBV7-2 and TRBJ2-7, is as follows: GAGVSQSPSNKVTEKGKDVELRCDPISGHTALYWYRQSLGQGLEFLIYFQGNSAPDKSGLPSDRFSAERTGGSVSTLTIQRTQQEDSAVYLCASSLGAGPYEQYFGPGTRLTVT.

This chain joins TRBV6-1 and TRBJ1-2; TRBD1 matches 7 bases. The CDR3 runs to 17 residues. From germline, CDR1 is MNHNS and CDR2 SASEGT. Trimming took 3 bases from V and 1 from J; bases not matched to a gene: 11. The CDR3: CASSETGKGTGNYGYTF. CDR3 DNA sequence: TGTGCCAGCAGTGAGACAGGGAAGGGAACTGGTAACTATGGCTACACCTTC.

This CDR3 reads CASSSGQGSSYNSPLHF. CDR3 sequence (DNA): TGTGCCAGCAGTTCGGGACAGGGTAGCTCCTATAATTCACCCCTCCACTTT. V usage is TRBV28 and J usage is TRBJ1-6; 9 bases are a match to TRBD1. Per the germline V gene, CDR1 is MDHEN and CDR2 is SYDVKM. This CDR3 region has 17 residues. The junction had 4 bases not matched to a gene; V was cut back by 4 bases and J by 0 bases. The complete variable domain, with remaining parts taken from reference TRBV28 and TRBJ1-6, reads DVKVTQSSRYLVKRTGEKVFLECVQDMDHENMFWYRQDPGLGLRLIYFSYDVKMKEKGDIPEGYSVSREKKERFSLILESASTNQTSMYLCASSSGQGSSYNSPLHFGNGTRLTVT.

The V and J genes are TRBV11-2 and TRBJ2-2, with a tentative D call TRBD1 (6 bases). CDR1 is SGHAT and CDR2 is FQNNGV in the germline V gene. V was shortened by 5 bases and J by 1 base, with 11 bases between the two germline ends. The CDR3 extends over 15 amino acids. DNA of the CDR3: TGTGCCAGCAGCCGTGGACAGAAGAACACCGGGGAGCTGTTTTTT. Amino acid sequence: CASSRGQKNTGELFF.

This chain joins TRBV5-5 and TRBJ1-1; no firm D call. In germline, CDR1 is SGHKS, CDR2 YYEKEE (reference sequence). The germline V and J ends were trimmed by 6 bases and 0 bases, with 24 bases remaining between them. The CDR3 loop spans 18 amino acids. CDR3 sequence reads: CASTTDTGNSYMNTEAFF. DNA for the CDR3: TGTGCCAGCACAACTGACACGGGCAATTCTTACATGAACACTGAAGCTTTCTTT.

The chain uses TRBV5-1 and TRBJ2-5; 14 nucleotides align to TRBD2. This CDR3 is 16 amino acids long. The junction had 9 bases not matched to a gene; V was cut back by 2 bases and J by 9 bases. Germline assignment: CDR1 SGHRS and CDR2 YFSETQ. CDR3 sequence: CASSFMGLAGAAAQYF. The CDR3 DNA reads as TGCGCCAGCAGCTTTATGGGACTAGCGGGGGCCGCGGCCCAGTACTTC.